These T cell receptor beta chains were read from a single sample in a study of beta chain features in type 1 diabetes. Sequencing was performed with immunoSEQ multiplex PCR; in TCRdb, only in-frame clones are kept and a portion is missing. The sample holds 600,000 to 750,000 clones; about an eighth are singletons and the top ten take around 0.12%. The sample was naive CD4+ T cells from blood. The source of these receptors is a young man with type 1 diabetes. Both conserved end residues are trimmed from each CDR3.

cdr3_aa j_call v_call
ASSPTLILNWGSQVTNYGYT TRBJ1-2 TRBV4-3
ASSRTGAGNEQF TRBJ2-1 TRBV18
ASRHYRESNEKLF TRBJ1-4 TRBV6-6
ASSLGQVSDTQY TRBJ2-3 TRBV7-9
SVAQFSGGLF TRBJ1-4 TRBV29-1
ASSSVGQETQY TRBJ2-5 TRBV11-2
ASSPDNGETQY TRBJ2-5 TRBV5-1
ASSPRRTGLGTEAF TRBJ1-1 TRBV4-3
ASSKDRDGYT TRBJ1-2 TRBV21-1
ASSSQGSSYEQY TRBJ2-7 TRBV19
ASSYSGQGPEQF TRBJ2-1 TRBV6-5
ASSFGQGGGYT TRBJ1-2 TRBV11-1
ASRQPNLLTGELF TRBJ2-2 TRBV11-2
ASSLAGQPQH TRBJ1-5 TRBV7-2
ASSLVGPIENIQY TRBJ2-4 TRBV5-1
ASSHPGQGTDTQY TRBJ2-3 TRBV4-3
ASSPRAGGVNEQF TRBJ2-1 TRBV18
ASSLAGRVNSPLH TRBJ1-6 TRBV7-2